Sequencing of this TCR beta chain was carried out in a study of response to subunit inactivated influenza vaccine. The study, taken as a whole, reports: Authors suggested that a seasonal influenza vaccination recruits few new T cells each time.

This clonotype appeared a few times. No antigen is known for it. TCRdb ran MiXCR on the RT-PCR reads and lists one entry per CDR3 protein. The sample holds about 170,000 distinct CDR3 sequences, about 11% seen once. Germline V CDR1 and CDR2: DFQATT, SNEGSKA (reference sequence). J gave up 1 base and V 3 bases, and 10 bases lay outside the gene matches. The CDR3 contains 16 residues. Specimen: CD8+ T cells sorted from PBMCs, collected roughly 24 months after vaccination. V is TRBV20-1 and J is TRBJ1-2; the match to TRBD1 covers 8 bases. The receptor was isolated from a man between 50 and 75 years old who received an inactivated influenza vaccine. The chain's CDR3 is CSARAQGQGLNYGYTF. CDR3 sequence (DNA): TGCAGTGCTAGGGCCCAAGGACAGGGTCTTAACTATGGCTACACCTTC.